These 28 T cell receptor beta chains share one sample of origin, sequenced in a study of blood T cell repertoires in COVID-19. Sequencing used immunoSEQ multiplex PCR; TCRdb keeps in-frame clones, though not all of them. The table shows 300,000 to 350,000 clones, with approximately 88% occurring only once. Sequenced sample: peripheral blood. The source is a woman aged 30 to 39 with COVID-19, enrolled during active disease.

The chain combines TRBV28 with TRBJ1-2, with D unresolved. This CDR3 comprises 12 residues. Germline V gene sequence: CDR1 MDHEN, CDR2 SYDVKM. Deletions cut 1 base from V and 4 bases from J, with 4 bases between. CDR3 sequence (DNA): TGTGCCAGCAGTTTATCGAGCTATGGCTACACCTTC. Translation: CASSLSSYGYTF.

V is TRBV19 and J is TRBJ1-3, with D possibly matching TRBD1 (5 bases). Germline CDR1 and CDR2: LNHDA and SQIVND (reference sequence). The CDR3 is 14 amino acids. The V end was cut by 4 bases, the J end by 2 bases, with 9 bases between. CDR3 DNA: TGTGCCAGTAGTACCGGACAAACTGGAAACACCATATATTTT. It is translated as CASSTGQTGNTIYF.

The CDR3 sequence is CASRPWGFRHEQYV. DNA for the CDR3: TGCGCCAGCAGACCATGGGGCTTTCGGCACGAGCAGTACGTC. J is TRBJ2-7 and V is TRBV10-1; TRBD1 is a possible D gene (5 bases). Germline-derived CDR1 and CDR2 are WNHNN and SYGVQD (reference sequence). The length of the CDR3 is 14 residues. V was pared by 6 bases and J by 5 bases, with 17 bases between.

This clone occurred once. The chain couples TRBV12-5 to TRBJ1-1; maybe TRBD1 (5 bases). Germline V gene data show CDR1 as LGHNT and CDR2 as FRNRAP. Trimming left V 1 base short and J 4 bases short, with 22 bases between. The CDR3 loop spans 18 amino acids. The CDR3 here is CASGLALLGAREGTEAFF. As DNA, the CDR3 is TGTGCTAGTGGTTTGGCACTACTTGGCGCCAGGGAGGGCACTGAAGCTTTCTTT.

This chain joins TRBV4-2 and TRBJ1-4; no clear D. The CDR3 is 15 residues long. Trimming shortened V by 1 base and J by 3 bases, and 9 bases separated the two germline ends. The germline gives CDR1 LGHNA, CDR2 YNFKEQ. CDR3 bases: TGTGCCAGCAGCCAAGTCGAGGGTCCTAATGAAAAACTGTTTTTT. This codes for CASSQVEGPNEKLFF.

V usage is TRBV29-1 and J usage is TRBJ2-7; tentative D call: TRBD1 (6 bases). Trimming removed 7 bases from V and 2 bases from J, with 12 bases in between. Germline CDR1 is SQVTM and CDR2 is ANQGSEA. CDR3 size: 12 residues. The CDR3 is CSARGHTYEQYV. CDR3 in DNA: TGCAGCGCCCGGGGACATACCTACGAGCAGTACGTC.

This chain joins TRBV2 and TRBJ1-4, with D perhaps TRBD1 (6 bases). Per germline, CDR1 SNHLY and CDR2 FYNNEI. The CDR3 contains 14 residues. The V gene lost 8 bases and the J gene lost 3 bases, with 13 bases spanning the gap. The CDR3 DNA reads TGTGCCAGCGACCTCAGGGGAGCTAATGAAAAACTGTTTTTT. Amino acid sequence: CASDLRGANEKLFF.

This clone was counted a single time. The chain carries TRBV7-6 and TRBJ2-5, with 8 nucleotides matching TRBD2. This CDR3 has 17 amino acids. Germline loops: CDR1 SGHVS, CDR2 FNYEAQ. The trim removed 8 bases at V and 5 bases at J, leaving 19 bases unmatched. The CDR3 DNA sequence: TGTGCCAGCTCCCTTCGGGGACGGGGGGGCCTAGCGGAGACCCAGTACTTC. Translating gives CASSLRGRGGLAETQYF.

The V call is TRBV4-1, the J call TRBJ2-1, with D unresolved. The CDR3 loop spans 15 amino acids. The ends were cut back, 4 bases at V and 0 bases at J, with 10 bases in the middle. The germline V gene encodes CDR1 MGHRA and CDR2 YSYEKL. The CDR3 DNA reads TGCGCCAGCAGCCCACCCTCCAGCTCCTACAATGAGCAGTTCTTC. This sequence encodes CASSPPSSSYNEQFF.

The V call is TRBV14, the J call TRBJ1-2; unclear D gene. Germline lookup yields CDR1 SGHDN and CDR2 FVKESK. The length of the CDR3 is 14 residues. V gave up 0 bases and J gave up 1 base, with 6 bases separating them. In DNA, the CDR3 is TGTGCCAGCAGCCAAGACAGGTTTAACTATGGCTACACCTTC. Translation: CASSQDRFNYGYTF.

The chain has TRBV7-6 and TRBJ2-3, with 9 nucleotides matching TRBD1. V was clipped by 3 bases and J by 2 bases; unmatched bases: 6. The CDR3 length is 16 residues. Germline V lookup: CDR1 SGHVS, CDR2 FNYEAQ. CDR3 in amino acids: CASSLDRGLDTDTQYF. CDR3 sequence (DNA): TGTGCCAGCAGCTTGGACAGGGGATTAGACACAGATACGCAGTATTTT.

This clone was seen only once. V and J are TRBV12-3 or TRBV12-4 and TRBJ2-5, with no clear D. Between the trimmed V and J ends, which lost 2 bases and 1 base, there was a span of 5 bases. The CDR3 consists of 13 residues. The CDR3 loop is CASSLTTQETQYF. The CDR3 coding sequence is TGTGCCAGCAGTTTAACTACCCAAGAGACCCAGTACTTC.

The V gene is TRBV18, the J gene TRBJ1-5; D gene uncertain. Trimming removed 1 base at V and 0 bases at J, with 7 bases between. The CDR3 runs to 15 residues. The V gene's germline CDR1 is KGHSH and CDR2 LQKENI. The CDR3 DNA reads TGTGCCAGCTCACCACGAGGCGATAGCAATCAGCCCCAGCATTTT. Translating gives CASSPRGDSNQPQHF.

This chain connects TRBV27 to TRBJ1-2; possibly TRBD1 for D (5 bases). The CDR3 has 12 amino acids. V gave up 2 bases and J gave up 6 bases, with 7 bases separating them. The germline V gene encodes CDR1 MNHEY and CDR2 SMNVEV (reference sequence). In DNA, the CDR3 is TGTGCCAGCAGTTTAAAAGGGGATGGCTACACCTTC. Protein sequence: CASSLKGDGYTF.

On this clone: Just one base apart from a much larger clone, this may be a read error. Other DNA sequences within the sample encode an identical CDR3. The chain is built from TRBV27 and TRBJ1-6; D remains ambiguous. The CDR3 consists of 13 residues. Trimming cost V 4 bases and J 8 bases, with 9 bases left between them. Looked up from germline, CDR1 is MNHEY and CDR2 is SMNVEV (reference sequence). In DNA form, the CDR3 reads TGTGCCAGCAGTTACCGGGATTATTCACCCCTCCACTTT. It yields the protein CASSYRDYSPLHF.

This chain uses TRBV3-1 (or the pseudogene TRBV3-2) with TRBJ1-5; maybe TRBD1 (6 bases). Trimming left V 2 bases short and J 6 bases short, with 11 bases between. This CDR3 is 14 amino acids long. Germline V CDR1 and CDR2: LGHDT, YNNKEL (reference sequence). The CDR3 loop reads CASSQYTGSQPQHF. The CDR3 DNA reads TGTGCCAGCAGCCAATACACAGGGAGTCAGCCCCAGCATTTT.

This clone was counted a few times. The V gene is TRBV14, the J gene TRBJ1-1; D possibly corresponds to TRBD1 (5 bases). This CDR3 has 14 residues. Trimming left V 4 bases short and J 5 bases short, with 14 bases between. Germline assignment: CDR1 SGHDN and CDR2 FVKESK. CDR3 in DNA: TGTGCCAGCAGCCTCGGGGGGGGTCGAACTGAAGCTTTCTTT. It translates to CASSLGGGRTEAFF.

The chain carries TRBV2 and TRBJ2-7, with D possibly TRBD1 on 6 matching bases. V was cut by 6 bases and J by 2 bases, with 14 bases left in between. The CDR3 loop spans 14 amino acids. The germline V gene encodes CDR1 SNHLY and CDR2 FYNNEI. The CDR3 protein is CASRATGSAYEQYF. Written as DNA, the CDR3 is TGTGCCAGCAGGGCGACAGGAAGCGCCTACGAGCAGTACTTC.

The chain is built from TRBV19 and TRBJ2-1; 9 bases align to TRBD1. Germline CDR1 reads LNHDA; CDR2 reads SQIVND (reference sequence). After removal of 8 bases from V and 9 bases from J, the junction contained 8 bases not matched to a gene. This CDR3 is 13 amino acids long. The CDR3 DNA is TGTGCCAGTGCCCCGGGACAGGGAGGTGAGCAGTTCTTC. It yields the protein CASAPGQGGEQFF.

CDR3 bases: TGTGCCAGCAGCCCTTATTCCGGAGATACGCAGTATTTT. This gives the protein CASSPYSGDTQYF. V gene TRBV3-1 (or the pseudogene TRBV3-2) combines with J gene TRBJ2-3, with D hard to call. The CDR3 loop spans 13 amino acids. Germline assignment: CDR1 LGHDT and CDR2 YNNKEL (reference sequence). Trimming removed 4 bases from V and 5 bases from J, with 10 bases in between.

V is TRBV2 and J is TRBJ2-5; TRBD2 might be the D (5 bases). The CDR3 runs to 13 residues. Per the germline V gene, CDR1 is SNHLY and CDR2 is FYNNEI. V dropped 6 bases and J dropped 3 bases, with 11 bases sitting between them. Here the CDR3 DNA reads TGTGCCAGCAGCCGGACGGGGAAAGAGACCCAGTACTTC. Encoded protein: CASSRTGKETQYF.

At least ten counts were recorded for this clone. This chain links TRBV4-2 with TRBJ1-5; D is unclear. Germline loops: CDR1 LGHNA, CDR2 YNFKEQ. V lost 0 bases and J lost 7, with 10 bases in between. The CDR3 covers 14 residues. The CDR3 sequence is CASSQDQEGQPQHF. CDR3 bases: TGTGCCAGCAGCCAAGATCAGGAGGGACAGCCCCAGCATTTT.

The gene calls are TRBV24-1 and TRBJ2-1, with D perhaps matching TRBD1 (6 bases). The V and J ends lost 1 base and 0 bases respectively, with 15 bases between them. CDR1 and CDR2 (germline): KGHDR, SFDVKD. The CDR3 sequence is 18 residues long. CDR3 nucleotide sequence: TGTGCCACCAGTGATTTCCACGGACAGCAGAGCTCCTACAATGAGCAGTTCTTC. This translates into CATSDFHGQQSSYNEQFF.

The chain couples TRBV19 to TRBJ1-6, with TRBD1 matching over 11 bases. V was pared by 6 bases and J by 6 bases, with 4 bases of the junction left unmatched. The length of the CDR3 is 15 residues. Germline V gene lookup returns CDR1 LNHDA and CDR2 SQIVND (reference sequence). The CDR3 protein is CASSLGTGGNSPLHF. The DNA for the CDR3 is TGTGCCAGTAGCCTGGGGACAGGGGGTAATTCACCCCTCCACTTT.

The gene calls are TRBV10-1 and TRBJ2-7; 7 nucleotides match TRBD1. The V gene end was trimmed by 8 bases and the J gene end by 9 bases; junction bases not matched to a gene: 10. The CDR3 totals 12 residues. CDR1 and CDR2 from the germline V gene are WNHNN and SYGVQD (reference sequence). CDR3 protein: CASWDSYVVQYV. CDR3 nucleotides: TGCGCCAGCTGGGACAGCTACGTGGTGCAGTACGTC.

The chain employs TRBV2 and TRBJ1-5; TRBD1 is a possible D gene (6 bases). Germline V lookup: CDR1 SNHLY, CDR2 FYNNEI. V was trimmed by 5 bases and J by 7 bases, leaving 12 bases between them. This CDR3 comprises 13 residues. The CDR3 DNA reads as TGTGCCAGCAGTATACAGGGTCTCCAGCCCCAGCATTTT. This gives the protein CASSIQGLQPQHF. Filled out from reference TRBV2 and TRBJ1-5, the complete variable domain reads EPEVTQTPSHQVTQMGQEVILRCVPISNHLYFYWYRQILGQKVEFLVSFYNNEISEKSEIFDDQFSVERPDGSNFTLKIRSTKLEDSAMYFCASSIQGLQPQHFGDGTRLSIL.

This chain connects TRBV3-1 (or the pseudogene TRBV3-2) to TRBJ2-1; 8 bases align to TRBD2. Germline loops: CDR1 LGHDT, CDR2 YNNKEL (reference sequence). The trim removed 1 base at V and 4 bases at J, leaving 9 bases unmatched. This CDR3 comprises 17 residues. The CDR3 DNA sequence: TGTGCCAGCAGCCAAGTTGGTGAGCGGGGGCCTTACAATGAGCAGTTCTTC. Residues: CASSQVGERGPYNEQFF.

J is TRBJ1-5 and V is TRBV24-1; D gene uncertain. CDR3 length: 17 residues. Looked up from germline, CDR1 is KGHDR and CDR2 is SFDVKD. V lost 10 bases and J 2 bases, leaving 23 bases between the germline ends. CDR3 DNA sequence: TGTGCCACTCCCCGGGATACGGCATCGGGCGGCAATCAGCCCCAGCATTTT. It codes for CATPRDTASGGNQPQHF.